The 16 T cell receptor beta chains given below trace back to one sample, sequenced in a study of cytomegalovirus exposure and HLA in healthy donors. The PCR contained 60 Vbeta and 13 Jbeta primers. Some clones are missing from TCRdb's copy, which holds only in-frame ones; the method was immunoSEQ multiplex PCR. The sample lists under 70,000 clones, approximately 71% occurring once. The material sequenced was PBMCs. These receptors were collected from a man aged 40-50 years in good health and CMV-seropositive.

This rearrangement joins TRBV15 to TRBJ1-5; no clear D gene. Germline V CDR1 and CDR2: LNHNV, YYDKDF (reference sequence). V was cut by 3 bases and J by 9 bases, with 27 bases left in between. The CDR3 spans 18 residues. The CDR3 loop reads CATSRDGVVRAVMAPQHF. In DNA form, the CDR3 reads TGTGCCACCAGCAGGGACGGGGTAGTTAGGGCGGTTATGGCGCCCCAGCATTTT.

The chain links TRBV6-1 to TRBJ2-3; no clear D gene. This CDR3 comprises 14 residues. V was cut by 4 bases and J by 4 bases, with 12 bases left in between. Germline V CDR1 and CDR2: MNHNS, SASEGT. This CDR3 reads CASSVNNYADTQYF. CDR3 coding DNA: TGTGCCAGCAGTGTGAACAACTACGCAGATACGCAGTATTTT.

The CDR3 sequence: CASGLVLVTGEFGELFF. CDR3 sequence (DNA): TGTGCTAGTGGTTTGGTACTGGTGACAGGGGAGTTCGGGGAGCTGTTTTTT. The chain employs TRBV12-5 and TRBJ2-2; 8 bases fit TRBD1. Per the germline V gene, CDR1 is LGHNT and CDR2 is FRNRAP. The CDR3 spans 17 residues. Germline trimming cut 0 bases from V and 7 bases from J; bases unmatched to any gene: 10.

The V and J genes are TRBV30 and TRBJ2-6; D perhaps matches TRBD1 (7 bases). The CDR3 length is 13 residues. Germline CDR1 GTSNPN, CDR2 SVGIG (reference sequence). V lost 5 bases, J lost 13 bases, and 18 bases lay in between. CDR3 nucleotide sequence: TGTGCCTGGGGGGGGACAGCGCCTGGGGTCCTGACTTTC. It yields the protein CAWGGTAPGVLTF.

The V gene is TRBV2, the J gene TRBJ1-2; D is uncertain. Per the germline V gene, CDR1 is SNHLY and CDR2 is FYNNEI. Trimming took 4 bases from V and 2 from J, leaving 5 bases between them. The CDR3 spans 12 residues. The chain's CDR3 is CASSAVNYGYTF. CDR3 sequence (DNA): TGTGCCAGCAGTGCGGTAAACTATGGCTACACCTTC.

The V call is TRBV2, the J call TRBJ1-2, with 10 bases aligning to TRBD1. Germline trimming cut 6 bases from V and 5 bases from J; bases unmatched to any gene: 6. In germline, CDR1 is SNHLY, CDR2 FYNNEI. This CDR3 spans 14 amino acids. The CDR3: CASSRQGAKYGYTF. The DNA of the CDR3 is TGTGCCAGCAGCAGACAGGGGGCCAAGTATGGCTACACCTTC.

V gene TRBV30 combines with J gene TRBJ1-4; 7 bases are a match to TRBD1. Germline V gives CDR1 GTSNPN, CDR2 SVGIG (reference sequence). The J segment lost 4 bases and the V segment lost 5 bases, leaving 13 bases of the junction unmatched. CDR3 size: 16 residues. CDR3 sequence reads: CAWGKGATGINEKLFF. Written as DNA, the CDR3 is TGTGCCTGGGGAAAGGGGGCTACTGGGATTAATGAAAAACTGTTTTTT.

In DNA, the CDR3 is TGCAGCGTTGAGGAGGGAGGAGCTTTCTTT. Amino acid sequence: CSVEEGGAFF. The chain combines TRBV29-1 with TRBJ1-1; D is ambiguous. The length of the CDR3 is 10 residues. Germline CDR1 and CDR2: SQVTM and ANQGSEA. Trimming shortened V by 3 bases and J by 10 bases, and 9 bases separated the two germline ends. The full variable domain, with the rest looked up from reference TRBV29-1 and TRBJ1-1, is SAVISQKPSRDICQRGTSLTIQCQVDSQVTMMFWYRQQPGQSLTLIATANQGSEATYESGFVIDKFPISRPNLTFSTLTVSNMSPEDSSIYLCSVEEGGAFFGQGTRLTVV.

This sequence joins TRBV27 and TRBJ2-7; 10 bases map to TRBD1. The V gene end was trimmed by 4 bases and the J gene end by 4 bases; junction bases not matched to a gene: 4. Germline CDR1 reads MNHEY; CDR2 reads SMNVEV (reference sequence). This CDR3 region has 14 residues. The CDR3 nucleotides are TGTGCCAGCAGTTCGACAGGGGGCAGGTACGAGCAGTACTTC. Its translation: CASSSTGGRYEQYF.

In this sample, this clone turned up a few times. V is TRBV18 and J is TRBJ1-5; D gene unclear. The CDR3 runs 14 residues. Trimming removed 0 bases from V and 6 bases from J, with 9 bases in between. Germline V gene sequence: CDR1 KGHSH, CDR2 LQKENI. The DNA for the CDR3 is TGTGCCAGCTCACCACCCTCCGGTCTTCAGCCCCAGCATTTT. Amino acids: CASSPPSGLQPQHF.

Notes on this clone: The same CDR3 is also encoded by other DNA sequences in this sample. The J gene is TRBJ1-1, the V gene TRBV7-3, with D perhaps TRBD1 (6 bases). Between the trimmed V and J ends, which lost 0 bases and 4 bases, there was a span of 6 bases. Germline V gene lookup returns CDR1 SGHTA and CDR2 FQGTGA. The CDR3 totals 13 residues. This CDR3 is CASSLTGGTEAFF. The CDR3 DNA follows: TGTGCCAGCAGCTTAACAGGGGGCACTGAAGCTTTCTTT.

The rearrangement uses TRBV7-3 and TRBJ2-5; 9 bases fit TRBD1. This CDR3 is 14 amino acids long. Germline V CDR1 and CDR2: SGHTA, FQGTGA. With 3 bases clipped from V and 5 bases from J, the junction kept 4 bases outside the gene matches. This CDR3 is CASSFTGGRETQYF. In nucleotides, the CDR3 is TGTGCCAGCAGCTTCACAGGGGGCCGGGAGACCCAGTACTTC.

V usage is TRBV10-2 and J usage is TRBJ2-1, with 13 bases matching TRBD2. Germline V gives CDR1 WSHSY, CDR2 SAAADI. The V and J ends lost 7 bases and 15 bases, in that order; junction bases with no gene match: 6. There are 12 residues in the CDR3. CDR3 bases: TGCGCCAGCAACCCGCGACTAGCGGGGGGGTTCTTC. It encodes CASNPRLAGGFF.

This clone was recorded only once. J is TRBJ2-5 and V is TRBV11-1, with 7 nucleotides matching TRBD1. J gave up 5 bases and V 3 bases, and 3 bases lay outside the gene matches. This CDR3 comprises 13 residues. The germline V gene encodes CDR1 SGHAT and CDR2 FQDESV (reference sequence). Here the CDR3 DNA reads TGTGCCAGCAGCTTCGGACAGGATGAGACCCAGTACTTC. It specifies CASSFGQDETQYF.

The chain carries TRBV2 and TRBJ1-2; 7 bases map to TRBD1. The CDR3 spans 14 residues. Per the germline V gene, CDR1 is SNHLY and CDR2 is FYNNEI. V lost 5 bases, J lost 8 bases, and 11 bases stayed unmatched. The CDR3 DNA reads TGTGCCAGCAGTTTGGACAGGCCCCTTACCGGCTACACCTTC. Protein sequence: CASSLDRPLTGYTF.

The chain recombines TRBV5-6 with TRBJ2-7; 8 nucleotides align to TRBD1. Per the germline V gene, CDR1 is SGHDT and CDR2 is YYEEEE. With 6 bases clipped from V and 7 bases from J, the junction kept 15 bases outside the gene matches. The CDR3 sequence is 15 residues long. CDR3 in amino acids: CASTPGAGGLREQYF. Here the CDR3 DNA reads TGTGCCAGCACCCCTGGGGCAGGGGGCTTGAGAGAGCAGTACTTC. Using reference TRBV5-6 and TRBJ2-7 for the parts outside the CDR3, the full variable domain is DAGVTQSPTHLIKTRGQQVTLRCSPKSGHDTVSWYQQALGQGPQFIFQYYEEEERQRGNFPDRFSGHQFPNYSSELNVNALLLGDSALYLCASTPGAGGLREQYFGPGTRLTVT.